This TCR beta chain was retrieved from a study of T-cell reconstitution after alpha-beta-depleted transplantation in children (dated by TCRdb to between 2015 and 2016). Turning to the overall study: Using TCR repertoire profiling, the study followed T-cell immune reconstitution in a quantitative way in children after TCRalphabeta/CD19-depleted allogeneic hematopoietic cell transplantation.

This clonotype has at least ten counts. Its antigen specificity is not known. Qualities for individual bases were not recorded, and no much larger clone is one base off. Library preparation was by PCR. TCRdb shows the sequencer as Illumina HiSeq 2500. To normalize quantification of the TCRbeta repertoire, the TCR libraries were built with molecular barcoding that relied on unique molecular identifiers. TCRdb ran its own pipeline on the public reads, namely fastp trimming at Q25 and MiXCR clone calling, and kept in-frame beta chains. A single entry per CDR3 protein holds the most common genes and DNA from its merged rows. The sample table records approximately 93,000 distinct CDR3 sequences; approximately 8.4% of these occur just once. The top ten hold 5.5% to 8% of the sample. Trimmed from V: 2 bases; trimmed from J: 8 bases; junction bases lacking a gene match: 14. CDR1 and CDR2 (SGDLS, YYNGEE) derive from the germline V gene. The CDR3 spans 17 residues, from the cysteine through the phenylalanine. Only the CDR3 DNA stays, 51 bases, in frame from base 1.

Recombination connected TRBV9 to TRBJ2-1, and TRBD1 matches 9 of the central bases. This clonotype was obtained from a human donor who donated a stem cell graft to a child with congenital amegakaryocytic thrombocytopenia. The sample consisted of PBMCs from the stem cell graft donor, taken from the stem cell graft. The CDR3 region reads CASSVFGGPGQGDEQFF. Read as DNA, the sequence is TGTGCCAGCAGCGTCTTTGGGGGTCCGGGACAGGGTGATGAGCAGTTCTTC.